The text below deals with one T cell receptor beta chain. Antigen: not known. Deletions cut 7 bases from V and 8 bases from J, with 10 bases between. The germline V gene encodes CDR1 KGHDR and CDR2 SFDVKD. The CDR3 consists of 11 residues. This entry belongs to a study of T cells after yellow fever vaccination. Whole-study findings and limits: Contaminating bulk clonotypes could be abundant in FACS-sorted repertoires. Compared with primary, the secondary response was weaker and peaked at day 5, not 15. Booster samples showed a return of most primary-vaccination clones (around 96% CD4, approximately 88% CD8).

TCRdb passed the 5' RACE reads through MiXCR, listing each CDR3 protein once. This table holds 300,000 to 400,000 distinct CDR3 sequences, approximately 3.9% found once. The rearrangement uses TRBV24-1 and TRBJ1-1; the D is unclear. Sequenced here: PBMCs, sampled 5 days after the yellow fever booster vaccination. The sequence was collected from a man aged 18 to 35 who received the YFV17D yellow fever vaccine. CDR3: CATRTEREAFF. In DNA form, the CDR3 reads TGTGCCACCAGGACTGAGAGGGAAGCTTTCTTT.